This TCR beta chain stems from a study of blood T cell repertoires in COVID-19. The table lists this clone with a few counts. TCRdb's copy holds only in-frame clones and misses some; the assay was immunoSEQ multiplex PCR. Of a few hundred thousand clones in the sample, 80% to 90% were seen once. Germline CDR1 reads SGHRS; CDR2 reads YFSETQ. The CDR3 contains 15 residues. The V gene lost 0 bases and the J gene lost 5 bases, with 9 bases spanning the gap. The chain carries TRBV5-1 and TRBJ1-6; D possibly corresponds to TRBD1 (6 bases). The specimen sequenced was peripheral blood. The origin of this receptor is a woman aged 70 to 79 with acute or convalescent COVID-19. The CDR3 protein is CASSLADSDNSPLHF. CDR3 sequence (DNA): TGCGCCAGCAGCTTGGCGGACAGTGATAATTCACCCCTCCACTTT.